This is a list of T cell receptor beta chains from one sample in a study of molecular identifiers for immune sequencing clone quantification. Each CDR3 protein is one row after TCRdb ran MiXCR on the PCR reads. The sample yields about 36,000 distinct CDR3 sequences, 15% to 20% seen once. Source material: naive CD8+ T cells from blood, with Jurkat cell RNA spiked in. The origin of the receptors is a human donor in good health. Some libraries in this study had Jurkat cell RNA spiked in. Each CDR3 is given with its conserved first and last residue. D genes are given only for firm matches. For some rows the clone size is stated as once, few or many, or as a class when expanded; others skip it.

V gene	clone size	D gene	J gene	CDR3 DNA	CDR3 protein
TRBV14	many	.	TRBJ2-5	TGTGCCAGCAGCCAAAATTATCGGCCCTATTTACGAGAGACCCAGTACTTC	CASSQNYRPYLRETQYF
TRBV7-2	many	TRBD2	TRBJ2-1	TGTGCCAGCAGCTTAACGACTAGCGGGAGGTACAATGAGCAGTTCTTC	CASSLTTSGRYNEQFF
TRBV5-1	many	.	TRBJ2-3	TGCGCCAGCAGCGCGAATACAGGGCCTCATCAGGGATCCCGACCCCCCGATACGCAGTATTTT	CASSANTGPHQGSRPPDTQYF
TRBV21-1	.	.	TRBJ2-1	TGTGCCAGCAGCAAAGAAGCCCCGGGACTAGATGGGTTCTTC	CASSKEAPGLDGFF
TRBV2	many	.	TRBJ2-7	TGTGCCAGCAGTGAGGGGAGCTACGAGCAGTACTTC	CASSEGSYEQYF
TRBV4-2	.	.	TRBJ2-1	TGTGCCAGCAGCCTTGGCCACAATGAGCAGTTCTTC	CASSLGHNEQFF
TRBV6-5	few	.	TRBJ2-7	TGTGCCAGCAGTCAGCTCCCGGGACAAGCCTACGAGCAGTACTTC	CASSQLPGQAYEQYF
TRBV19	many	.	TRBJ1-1	TGTGCCAGTAGTATTGGGGCCGGTGCGATAGCTTTCTTT	CASSIGAGAIAFF
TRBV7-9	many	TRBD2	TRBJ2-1	TGTGCCAGCACCCCGGGACTAGTCAATGAGCAGTTCTTC	CASTPGLVNEQFF
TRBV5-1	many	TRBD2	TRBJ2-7	TGCGCCAGCAGCTTGGTACTAGCGGGAAAGTACGAGCAGTACTTC	CASSLVLAGKYEQYF
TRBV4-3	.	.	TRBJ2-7	TGCGCCAGCAGCCAAGGGGTGGGCAGGGCTGCCTACGAGCAGTACTTC	CASSQGVGRAAYEQYF
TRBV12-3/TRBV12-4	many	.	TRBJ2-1	TGTGCCAGCGCCATTGAGCCGGATGAGCAGTTCTTC	CASAIEPDEQFF
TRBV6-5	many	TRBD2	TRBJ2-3	TGTGCCAGCAGGGTTGCGGGAGGGCCGGATACGCAGTATTTT	CASRVAGGPDTQYF
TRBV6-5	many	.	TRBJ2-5	TGTGCCAGCAGCCTTTTACCGGGCGTCAGAGAGACCCAGTACTTC	CASSLLPGVRETQYF
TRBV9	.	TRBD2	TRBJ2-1	TGTGCCAGCAGCCCCCTTGGTTTGCTAGCGGGAAACAATGAGCAGTTCTTC	CASSPLGLLAGNNEQFF
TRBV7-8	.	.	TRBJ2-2	TGTGCCAGCAGCTTAATCTCCGGGGAGCTGTTTTTT	CASSLISGELFF
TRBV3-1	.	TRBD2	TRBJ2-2	TGTGCCAGCAGCCAAGGACTAGCGGGAGGAGTTGGCACCGGGGAGCTGTTTTTT	CASSQGLAGGVGTGELFF
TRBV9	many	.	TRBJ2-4	TGTGCCAGCAGCGTAGAGGTGATTGGGAACATTCAGTACTTC	CASSVEVIGNIQYF
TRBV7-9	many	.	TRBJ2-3	TGTGCCAGCAGCTTCGTCTTGGATGCAACAGATACGCAGTATTTT	CASSFVLDATDTQYF
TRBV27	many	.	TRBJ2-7	TGTGCCAGCAGCCCGGGACTGGGGTACGAGCAGTACTTC	CASSPGLGYEQYF
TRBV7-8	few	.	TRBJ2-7	TGTGCCAGCAGCTTAGGATCGACAGCTTCCTACGAGCAGTACTTC	CASSLGSTASYEQYF
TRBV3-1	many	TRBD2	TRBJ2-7	TGTGCCAGCAGCCGCAAGGGACTAGCGGGATACTCCTACGAGCAGTACTTC	CASSRKGLAGYSYEQYF
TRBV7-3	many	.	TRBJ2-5	TGTGCCAGCAGCTCGAACGGATACCCCCAAGAGACCCAGTACTTC	CASSSNGYPQETQYF
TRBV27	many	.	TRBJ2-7	TGTGCCAGCTCCGGGGCCCCCCACGAGCAGTACTTC	CASSGAPHEQYF
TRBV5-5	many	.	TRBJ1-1	TGTGCCAGCACCTTTCGCCCGATAAACACTGAAGCTTTCTTT	CASTFRPINTEAFF
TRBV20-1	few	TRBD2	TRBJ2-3	TGCAGTGCTAGGGACGGACTAGCGGGAGTTATCATCTCAGATACGCAGTATTTT	CSARDGLAGVIISDTQYF
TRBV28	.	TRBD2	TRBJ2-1	TGTGCCAGCAGTTTTGAAAAGAGTTTACTAGCGGGATGGGTAAATGAGCAGTTCTTC	CASSFEKSLLAGWVNEQFF
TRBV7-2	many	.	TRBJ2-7	TGTGCCAGCAGCTTAGGGATTAGTGGGGCTTACGAGCAGTACTTC	CASSLGISGAYEQYF
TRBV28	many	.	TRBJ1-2	TGTGCCAGCAGTCTGTGGGGTGATGGTGGCTACACCTTC	CASSLWGDGGYTF
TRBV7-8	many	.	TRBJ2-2	TGTGCCAGCAGCATAAGAGTACAAGCGGACACCGGGGAGCTGTTTTTT	CASSIRVQADTGELFF
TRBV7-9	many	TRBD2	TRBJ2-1	TGTGCCAGCAGCCCTGGGGGGGATGAGCAGTTCTTC	CASSPGGDEQFF
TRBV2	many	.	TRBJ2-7	TGTGCCAGAGGGACGGGTTCCTACGAGCAGTACTTC	CARGTGSYEQYF
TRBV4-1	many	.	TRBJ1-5	TGCGCCAGCAGCCAAGACCCTGGTCAGCCCCAGCATTTT	CASSQDPGQPQHF
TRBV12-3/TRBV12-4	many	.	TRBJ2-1	TGTGCCAGCAGTTTGTCCCAAAACTTTAGGCAACAGTTCTTC	CASSLSQNFRQQFF
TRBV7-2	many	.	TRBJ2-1	TGTGCCAGCAGCGAGGTACTATCCGAGCAGTTCTTC	CASSEVLSEQFF
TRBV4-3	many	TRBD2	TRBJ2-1	TGCGCCAGCAGCCAAGTCGGCGGGAGCCCTCTCTGGGAGCAGTTCTTC	CASSQVGGSPLWEQFF
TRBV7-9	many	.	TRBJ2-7	TGTGCCAGCAGCTTAGGGCGTGGGGGCTCCGAGCAGTACTTC	CASSLGRGGSEQYF
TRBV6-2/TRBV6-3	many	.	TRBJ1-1	TGTGCCAGCAGTTACGTGGAGATGAACACTGAAGCTTTCTTT	CASSYVEMNTEAFF
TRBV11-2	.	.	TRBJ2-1	TGTGCCAGCAGCTTAGCGGGAGACGACAATGAGCAGTTCTTC	CASSLAGDDNEQFF
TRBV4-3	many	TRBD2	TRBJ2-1	TGCGCCAGCAGCCGGACGAGGATCGGGCGGGAGATGAGTGAGCAGTTCTTC	CASSRTRIGREMSEQFF
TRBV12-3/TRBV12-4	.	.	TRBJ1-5	TGTGCCAGCACCACCGGGGGCAGCCAACAGCCCCAGCATTTT	CASTTGGSQQPQHF
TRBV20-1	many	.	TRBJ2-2	TGCAGCATAGGGGTAGACACCGGGGAGCTGTTTTTT	CSIGVDTGELFF
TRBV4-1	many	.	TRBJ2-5	TGCGCCAGCAGCCAAGATTCGGAGACCCAGTACTTC	CASSQDSETQYF
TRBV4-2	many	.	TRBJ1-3	TGTGCCAGCAGCCAAGATCAAGGAGGACAGGGAAACACCATATATTTT	CASSQDQGGQGNTIYF
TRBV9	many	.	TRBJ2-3	TGTGCCAGCAGCGTAATCTGGTCGGCATCAGATACGCAGTATTTT	CASSVIWSASDTQYF
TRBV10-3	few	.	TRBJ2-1	TGTGCCATCAGTGGGGCAGGGATAACTTACAATGAGCAGTTCTTC	CAISGAGITYNEQFF
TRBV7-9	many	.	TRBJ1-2	TGTGCCAGCAGCTTATCGCCGTATGGCTACACCTTC	CASSLSPYGYTF
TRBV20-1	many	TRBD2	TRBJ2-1	TGCAGTGCTAGATTGAGCGGGAGGGCCTCCAATGAGCAGTTCTTC	CSARLSGRASNEQFF
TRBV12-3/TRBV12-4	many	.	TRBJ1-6	TGTGCCAGCAGTTTAGGGCCCCGGGTTTATTCACCCCTCCACTTT	CASSLGPRVYSPLHF
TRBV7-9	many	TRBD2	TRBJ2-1	TGTGCCAGCAGCCTACGGACTAGCCTTCACAATGAGCAGTTCTTC	CASSLRTSLHNEQFF
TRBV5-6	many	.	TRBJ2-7	TGTGCCAGCAGCTCGGGAACGCAAGTGGAGCAGTACTTC	CASSSGTQVEQYF
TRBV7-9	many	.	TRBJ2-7	TGTGCCAGCAGCTTAGTTGCGGACACGAGGGGCGAGCAGTACTTC	CASSLVADTRGEQYF
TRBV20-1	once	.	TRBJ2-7	TGCAATGCTCCTCGACTCGGAGGCCAGTACTTC	CNAPRLGGQYF